The count of the clone carrying this T cell receptor beta chain is one. Original data processing: Estimated nucleated cell counts came from reference gene primer amplification. Data came from immunoSEQ multiplex PCR; TCRdb stores just in-frame clones and leaves some out. V and J calls and clone size come straight from that table; D and trimming were deduced from the DNA. The sample lists some 330,000 clones; approximately 89% were seen once. This entry is derived from a study of blood T cell repertoires in COVID-19. Across the study: Cohort 3 recovery required two negative PCRs, clearance, or symptom resolution. The United States, Italy and Spain supplied acute and convalescent COVID-19 samples. Nucleic acid was either cDNA or gDNA, and it came from T cells, B-cell-depleted T cells, or PBMCs.

The ends lost 0 bases at V and 2 bases at J; junction bases unmatched: 6. This CDR3 region has 16 residues. The germline gives CDR1 ENHRY, CDR2 SYGVKD. This TCR came from a man aged 35 to 55 in a cohort exposed to, infected with or recovered from COVID-19 (not recorded which). The sequenced sample was PBMCs or T cells enriched from blood (not recorded which). V and J are TRBV10-3 and TRBJ1-1; TRBD1 matches 7 bases. CDR3 loop: CAISESTGATNTEAFF. CDR3 DNA: TGTGCCATCAGTGAGTCAACAGGGGCTACTAACACTGAAGCTTTCTTT.